A selection of T cell receptor beta chains follows, all from one sample in a study of blood T cell repertoires in COVID-19. Generated by immunoSEQ multiplex PCR, the TCRdb table keeps only in-frame clones and is missing some. This sample has almost 300,000 clones, with about 88% found just once. Sequencing input: peripheral blood. These receptors came from an older man with acute or convalescent COVID-19. Each CDR3 is given with its conserved first and last residue. The D gene is left open where the match is weak. Clone size is given for some rows only: seen once, a few or many times, or a class if the clone is expanded.

j_call | clone_size | d_call | cdr3_length | v_call | cdr3_nt | cdr3_aa
TRBJ2-1 | NA | NA | 17 | TRBV24-1 | TGTGCCACCAGTGATTCACCTACCAACAGATTAAACAATGAGCAGTTCTTC | CATSDSPTNRLNNEQFF
TRBJ1-2 | few | TRBD1 | 14 | TRBV19 | TGTGCCAGTACCCCGGACAGGGGGCACTATGGCTACACCTTC | CASTPDRGHYGYTF
TRBJ2-1 | NA | TRBD2 | 16 | TRBV11-3 | TGTGCCAGCAGCCCCGCGGGACTAGCGGGAGGTAGTGAGCAGTTCTTC | CASSPAGLAGGSEQFF
TRBJ2-5 | NA | NA | 15 | TRBV28 | TGTGCCAGTAGCGGGCCAGGGGGCCTCCAAGAGACCCAGTACTTC | CASSGPGGLQETQYF
TRBJ2-7 | once | NA | 16 | TRBV21-1 | TGTGCCAGCAGCAAAGATATTGCGGGGTCAGCCTACGAGCAGTACTTC | CASSKDIAGSAYEQYF
TRBJ2-5 | NA | NA | 15 | TRBV2 | TGTGCCAGCAGTGTAACTCGCACCCCACAAGAGACCCAGTACTTC | CASSVTRTPQETQYF
TRBJ2-5 | NA | TRBD2 | 15 | TRBV28 | TGTGCCAGCAGTCCGGCGGGAGGGCGGGGGGAGACCCAGTACTTC | CASSPAGGRGETQYF
TRBJ2-1 | NA | NA | 14 | TRBV5-1 | TGCGCCAGCAGCGCCGGGACTGCCTACAATGAGCAGTTCTTC | CASSAGTAYNEQFF
TRBJ1-5 | NA | TRBD1 | 17 | TRBV18 | TGTGCCAGCTCACCTTCCGGGACAGGGGGAAGAGAGCAGCCCCAGCATTTT | CASSPSGTGGREQPQHF
TRBJ2-1 | NA | TRBD2 | 20 | TRBV23-1 | TGCGCCAGCAGCTCAATCTGGCTAGCGGGAGGGCCTCACTCCTACAATGAGCAGTTCTTC | CASSSIWLAGGPHSYNEQFF
TRBJ1-2 | once | NA | 17 | TRBV5-1 | TGCGCCAGCAGCTTGGACGGGGGTGGCTTGGCGGACTATGGCTACACCTTC | CASSLDGGGLADYGYTF
TRBJ2-3 | NA | NA | 15 | TRBV11-2 | TGTGCCAGCAGCCCCGGGTCCACGAGCACAGATACGCAGTATTTT | CASSPGSTSTDTQYF
TRBJ1-2 | NA | TRBD1 | 14 | TRBV5-1 | TGCGCCAGCAGCTTGACCGACAGGGGGTATGGCTACACCTTC | CASSLTDRGYGYTF
TRBJ1-4 | NA | TRBD1 | 13 | TRBV19 | TGTGCCAGTACGACCGGGACAGCTGAAAAACTGTTTTTT | CASTTGTAEKLFF
TRBJ2-1 | NA | NA | 13 | TRBV11-2 | TGTGCCAGCAGAAATCAAGGGGCAGGGGAGCAGTTCTTC | CASRNQGAGEQFF
TRBJ2-1 | NA | NA | 15 | TRBV7-2 | TGTGCCAGCAGTCAGACTAGAACGTCCTACAATGAGCAGTTCTTC | CASSQTRTSYNEQFF
TRBJ2-1 | NA | TRBD2 | 23 | TRBV5-1 | TGCGCCAGCAGCCCCACGGAGCGCGATCGAGGGACTAGCGGGATAGCCGCCTACAATGAGCAGTTCTTC | CASSPTERDRGTSGIAAYNEQFF
TRBJ1-5 | NA | TRBD1 | 14 | TRBV6-6 | TGTGCCAGCAGTTATGCAGGGGGCGGACAGCCCCAGCATTTT | CASSYAGGGQPQHF
TRBJ1-3 | once | NA | 14 | TRBV9 | TGTGCCAGCAGAGCAGGACCCGGCCAGGGCACCATATATTTT | CASRAGPGQGTIYF
TRBJ2-3 | NA | NA | 16 | TRBV3-1/TRBV3-2 | TGTGCCAGCAGCCCGGTACTGGGGCGACCCACAGATACGCAGTATTTT | CASSPVLGRPTDTQYF
TRBJ2-7 | NA | TRBD1 | 16 | TRBV4-3 | TGCGCCAGCAGCCAAGGGTTTATCGACAGGGGGAACGAGCAGTACTTC | CASSQGFIDRGNEQYF
TRBJ1-6 | NA | TRBD1 | 14 | TRBV10-1 | TGCGCCAGCAGGCCGGGACAGGGAGGGTCACCCCTCCACTTT | CASRPGQGGSPLHF